This TCR beta chain was sequenced during a study of T cells in Graves' hyperthyroidism and ophthalmopathy. Overall study results and limits: Within blood appeared most thyroid clonotypes that had expanded above 0.001. Ophthalmopathy stood apart from stable hyperthyroidism in a 13 V-J model.

Of note for this clonotype: Its antigen is not identified. A much larger clone differs from this one at a single base, so this may be a read error.

Researchers took RNA transcripts and amplified the TCR beta CDR3 regions from them. A first-round RT-PCR of the TCR CDR3 used the HTBI primer set. TCRdb ran MiXCR on the multiplex PCR reads and lists one entry per CDR3 protein. The sample contains hundreds of thousands of distinct CDR3 sequences, over 40% of which appear only once. The origin of this receptor is an adult man with Graves' disease, either hyperthyroidism or ophthalmopathy (not recorded which). Specimen: peripheral blood or thyroid tissue (not recorded which).

CDR3 protein: CASSFRRNQPQHF. The CDR3 nucleotides read TGTGCCAGCAGCTTTCGCAGGAATCAGCCCCAGCATTTT. The gene calls are TRBV7-8 and TRBJ1-5, with unresolved D. The V gene lost 3 bases and the J gene lost 4 bases, with 7 bases spanning the gap. The V gene's germline CDR1 is SGHVS and CDR2 FQNEAQ. CDR3 length: 13 residues. Full variable domain (missing parts from reference TRBV7-8 and TRBJ1-5): GAGVSQSPRYKVAKRGQDVALRCDPISGHVSLFWYQQALGQGPEFLTYFQNEAQLDKSGLPSDRFFAERPEGSVSTLKIQRTQQEDSAVYLCASSFRRNQPQHFGDGTRLSIL.